A single sample is the source of the 4 T cell receptor beta chains below, sequenced in a study of blood T cell repertoires in COVID-19. The repertoire was sequenced with immunoSEQ multiplex PCR; TCRdb's copy has only in-frame clones and lacks some. The data hold over 80,000 clones, with around 87% observed a single time. The source material was peripheral blood. The source is a human donor in a cohort sampled during active COVID-19.

This clone was recorded only once. V and J are TRBV7-2 and TRBJ2-1; TRBD2 matches at 12 bases. Trimming cost V 4 bases and J 2 bases; bases outside gene matches: 3. CDR1 is SGHTA, CDR2 FQGNSA, per germline. The CDR3 covers 16 residues. CDR3 loop: CASSSLAGGAYNEQFF. CDR3 bases: TGTGCCAGCAGCTCACTAGCGGGAGGAGCCTACAATGAGCAGTTCTTC.

This chain uses TRBV4-1 with TRBJ2-1, with TRBD2 matching 11 bases. Looked up from germline, CDR1 is MGHRA and CDR2 is YSYEKL. The CDR3 sequence is 16 residues long. The junction had 4 bases not matched to a gene; V was cut back by 1 base and J by 5 bases. Here the CDR3 DNA reads TGCGCCAGCAGCCAAGTAACTAGCGGGAGTCACAATGAGCAGTTCTTC. Translation: CASSQVTSGSHNEQFF.

The rearrangement links TRBV3-1 (or the pseudogene TRBV3-2) to TRBJ2-2; TRBD1 agrees at 10 bases. The CDR3 is made up of 16 amino acids. CDR1 and CDR2 (germline): LGHDT, YNNKEL (reference sequence). Losses at the gene ends were 4 bases for V and 4 bases for J; bases not matched to a gene: 6. The CDR3 region is CASSPRQGALTGELFF. The CDR3 region has the DNA TGTGCCAGCAGCCCTAGACAGGGGGCGCTCACCGGGGAGCTGTTTTTT.

The CDR3 loop reads CASSLEGQGRLSAYGYTF. CDR3 DNA: TGTGCCAGCAGCTTGGAGGGACAGGGAAGGTTGTCCGCATATGGCTACACCTTC. This sequence joins TRBV5-5 and TRBJ1-2; 9 nucleotides align to TRBD1. The CDR3 has 18 amino acids. V dropped 0 bases and J dropped 5; count of bases not matched to a gene: 14. The V gene's germline CDR1 is SGHKS and CDR2 YYEKEE (reference sequence).